One and the same sample provided the 20 T cell receptor beta chains below, sequenced in a study of blood T cell repertoires in COVID-19 (dated by TCRdb to 2018 to 2020). To prepare the library, the immunoSEQ multiplex PCR assay was applied. Not all clones reach the TCRdb copy of this immuneACCESS table, which keeps in-frame sequences only. Checked studies attribute under half of the gap to unresolved V genes and leave the rest unexplained. The sample profile shows approximately 400,000 clones; roughly 90% of them were found once. Together, the top ten hold more than 0.95% of the sample. Sample: peripheral blood. The receptors come from a man in his forties or fifties with acute or convalescent COVID-19.

The V gene is TRBV4-1, the J gene TRBJ1-3, with unresolved D. CDR3 length: 11 residues. V lost 7 bases and J lost 7, with 8 bases in between. Germline lookup yields CDR1 MGHRA and CDR2 YSYEKL. CDR3 amino acids: CASKVGNTIYF. The DNA for the CDR3 is TGCGCCAGCAAGGTCGGGAACACCATATATTTT.

The chain has TRBV27 and TRBJ2-7; tentative D call: TRBD2 (6 bases). The CDR3 extends over 16 amino acids. The germline gives CDR1 MNHEY, CDR2 SMNVEV (reference sequence). With 5 bases removed from V and 0 bases from J, the gap between germline ends came to 17 bases. The CDR3 DNA is TGTGCCAGCAGTCCCACCCTAGCGACCACCTCCTACGAGCAGTACTTC. This sequence encodes CASSPTLATTSYEQYF.

CDR3 residues: CASSLDPQYSNQPQHF. The DNA for the CDR3 is TGTGCCAGCAGCTTAGACCCCCAGTATAGCAATCAGCCCCAGCATTTT. The genes are TRBV7-8 and TRBJ1-5; the D is unclear. Germline loops: CDR1 SGHVS, CDR2 FQNEAQ. Trimming left V 1 base short and J 0 bases short, with 10 bases between. The CDR3 spans 16 residues.

The CDR3 DNA is TGTGCCACCTCCCTAGCGGGAGCCTACAATGAGCAGTTCTTC. It codes for CATSLAGAYNEQFF. This chain connects TRBV19 to TRBJ2-1; 10 bases agree with TRBD2. The germline V gene encodes CDR1 LNHDA and CDR2 SQIVND (reference sequence). This CDR3 is built from 14 residues. The V and J ends lost 10 bases and 2 bases, in that order; junction bases with no gene match: 5.

This sequence joins TRBV5-1 and TRBJ2-3, with D maybe TRBD1 (6 bases). The CDR3 loop spans 15 amino acids. CDR1 is SGHRS and CDR2 is YFSETQ in the germline V gene. V was trimmed by 1 base and J by 2 bases, leaving 11 bases between them. Written as DNA, the CDR3 is TGCGCCAGCAGCTTGATCAGGGGCCTCACAGATACGCAGTATTTT. Protein: CASSLIRGLTDTQYF.

This clone has more than one count but fewer than ten. This sequence joins TRBV6-5 and TRBJ2-3; 7 nucleotides line up with TRBD2. Germline assignment: CDR1 MNHEY and CDR2 SVGAGI. This CDR3 is built from 13 residues. Trimming at V came to 8 bases and at J to 2 bases, leaving 4 bases not matched to a gene. CDR3 coding DNA: TGTGCCAGCTTCCTAGCGGACACAGATACGCAGTATTTT. Protein product: CASFLADTDTQYF.

The V call is TRBV7-2, the J call TRBJ2-5; maybe TRBD2 (6 bases). V was cut by 5 bases and J by 2 bases, with 15 bases left in between. Germline loops: CDR1 SGHTA, CDR2 FQGNSA. This CDR3 comprises 15 residues. This CDR3 reads CASSISGLEQETQYF. CDR3 DNA: TGTGCCAGCAGCATCTCGGGACTTGAACAAGAGACCCAGTACTTC.

CDR3 amino acids: CASSPRGGPAGVDGTQYF. CDR3 DNA: TGTGCCAGCAGCCCCCGAGGCGGGCCAGCGGGGGTCGACGGTACGCAGTATTTT. The V and J genes are TRBV21-1 and TRBJ2-3; the listed D gene, TRBD2, was not tested against the DNA. TRBV21-1 is a pseudogene locus. The CDR3 spans 18 residues.

This clone was recorded only once. This chain uses TRBV27 with TRBJ1-1; a possible D gene is TRBD1 (5 bases). Germline V gene lookup returns CDR1 MNHEY and CDR2 SMNVEV (reference sequence). Trimming stripped 2 bases from V and 5 bases from J, with 9 bases between. This CDR3 spans 13 amino acids. The CDR3 region is CASSLERGTEAFF. CDR3 bases: TGTGCCAGCAGTTTAGAAAGGGGTACTGAAGCTTTCTTT.

This sequence joins TRBV27 and TRBJ1-2, with TRBD1 matching over 10 bases. Germline loops: CDR1 MNHEY, CDR2 SMNVEV (reference sequence). The CDR3 has 14 residues. Trimming removed 6 bases from V and 5 bases from J; junction bases left unmatched: 6. The CDR3 reads CASSSRQGAYGYTF. The CDR3 nucleotides read TGTGCCAGCAGCTCAAGACAGGGGGCGTATGGCTACACCTTC.

The chain uses TRBV18 and TRBJ1-5, with D perhaps TRBD1 (5 bases). This CDR3 contains 16 residues. Germline CDR1 and CDR2: KGHSH and LQKENI. The germline V and J ends were trimmed by 3 bases and 5 bases, with 17 bases remaining between them. The CDR3 DNA follows: TGTGCCAGCTCACCGATGGGGGAGGCCGTTCATCAGCCCCAGCATTTT. Translation: CASSPMGEAVHQPQHF.

The chain combines TRBV6-1 with TRBJ1-5, with 8 positions matching TRBD1. The germline V gene encodes CDR1 MNHNS and CDR2 SASEGT. This CDR3 is 15 amino acids long. V trimming: 1 base; J trimming: 2 bases; junction bases outside the gene matches: 1. The CDR3 region has the DNA TGTGCCAGCAGTGAAGTGACAGGGGGCAATCAGCCCCAGCATTTT. Its protein product is CASSEVTGGNQPQHF.

J is TRBJ1-1 and V is TRBV7-2; maybe TRBD1 (6 bases). Germline V gives CDR1 SGHTA, CDR2 FQGNSA. The CDR3 is made up of 17 amino acids. Trimming took off 3 bases at V and 6 bases at J, with 23 bases between the two ends. The DNA of the CDR3 is TGTGCCAGCAGCTTCGTCTGGCGCCAGGGGAGATTCGCTGAAGCTTTCTTT. Translating gives CASSFVWRQGRFAEAFF.

The gene calls are TRBV5-6 and TRBJ2-7; 8 bases are a match to TRBD1. From germline, CDR1 is SGHDT and CDR2 YYEEEE. With V trimmed by 4 bases and J by 3 bases, 6 bases remained unmatched. There are 14 residues in the CDR3. The CDR3 reads CASSPTGAYYEQYF. The CDR3 DNA reads TGTGCCAGCAGCCCGACAGGGGCTTACTACGAGCAGTACTTC.

This rearrangement joins TRBV3-1 (or the pseudogene TRBV3-2) to TRBJ1-1; TRBD1 matches at 10 bases. The trim removed 1 base at V and 4 bases at J, leaving 3 bases unmatched. Germline CDR1 reads LGHDT; CDR2 reads YNNKEL (reference sequence). The CDR3 has 15 residues. DNA for the CDR3: TGTGCCAGCAGCCAAGGGACAGGGGGTCTCACTGAAGCTTTCTTT. This gives the protein CASSQGTGGLTEAFF.

This chain uses TRBV18 with TRBJ2-1, with 11 nucleotides matching TRBD1. The length of the CDR3 is 16 residues. The V and J ends lost 3 bases and 7 bases, in that order; junction bases with no gene match: 8. CDR1 and CDR2 from the germline V gene are KGHSH and LQKENI. In DNA form, the CDR3 reads TGTGCCAGCTCACCGCGGGACAGGGGGTGGTGGAATGAGCAGTTCTTC. It translates to CASSPRDRGWWNEQFF.

This chain connects TRBV19 to TRBJ2-7; TRBD1 aligns across 10 bases. V was clipped by 10 bases and J by 7 bases; unmatched bases: 16. Germline values: CDR1 LNHDA, CDR2 SQIVND (reference sequence). The CDR3 has 15 residues. The CDR3 DNA is TGTGCCAACTACAGACGGGACAGGGGCCCTTGGGAGCAGTACTTC. It is translated as CANYRRDRGPWEQYF.

Only one count was recorded for this clone. V gene TRBV3-1 (or the pseudogene TRBV3-2) combines with J gene TRBJ2-6; 9 nucleotides align to TRBD2. This CDR3 region has 17 residues. V lost 3 bases and J lost 0; bases outside the gene matches: 3. Per germline, CDR1 LGHDT and CDR2 YNNKEL (reference sequence). The DNA for the CDR3 is TGTGCCAGCAGCCATCTAGCGGGGATCTCTGGGGCCAACGTCCTGACTTTC. Its protein product is CASSHLAGISGANVLTF.

The rearrangement links TRBV5-6 to TRBJ1-6; perhaps TRBD1 as D (6 bases). The CDR3 runs 15 residues. Germline V gives CDR1 SGHDT, CDR2 YYEEEE. The V gene lost 4 bases and the J gene lost 4 bases, with 12 bases spanning the gap. In DNA form, the CDR3 reads TGTGCCAGCAGCAGAACAGGGTTGTATAATTCACCCCTCCACTTT. It is translated as CASSRTGLYNSPLHF.

V usage is TRBV3-1 (or the pseudogene TRBV3-2) and J usage is TRBJ2-1; 7 positions agree with TRBD1. The CDR3 sequence is 14 residues long. The junction had 8 bases not matched to a gene; V was cut back by 0 bases and J by 12 bases. Germline CDR1 LGHDT, CDR2 YNNKEL (reference sequence). In DNA, the CDR3 is TGTGCCAGCAGCCAAGATGGGACAGCACGGGCGCAGTTCTTC. Its protein is CASSQDGTARAQFF.